This TCR beta chain was recovered during a study of blood T cell repertoires in COVID-19. Study summary: Sites in the United States, Italy and Spain provided acute and convalescent COVID-19 samples. T cells, B-cell-depleted T cells, or PBMCs supplied cDNA or gDNA.

Source study methods: Estimation of nucleated cell counts was performed using reference gene primer amplification. Sequencing was performed with immunoSEQ multiplex PCR; in TCRdb, only in-frame clones are kept and a portion is missing. The V and J calls and clone size come from that table; D and trimming were worked out from the DNA. The data contain about 45,000 clones, more than 75% of them seen just once; the ten biggest clones take up more than 4%. The CDR3 covers 14 residues. With 5 bases clipped from V and 10 bases from J, the junction kept 8 bases outside the gene matches. Germline CDR1 SGHTA, CDR2 FQGNSA.

Sequenced sample: peripheral blood. This sequence originates from a human donor in a cohort sampled during active COVID-19. The V call is TRBV7-2, the J call TRBJ1-6; the match to TRBD1 covers 7 bases. In nucleotides, the CDR3 is TGTGCCAGCAGCCTGACAGGGTATTACTCACCCCTCCACTTT. This translates into CASSLTGYYSPLHF.